The 21 T cell receptor beta chains below all came from one sample that was sequenced in a study of OX40 agonist ivuxolimab in advanced cancers. The protocol was immunoSEQ multiplex PCR, while the TCRdb copy is restricted to in-frame clones and leaves out a portion. The data show 75,000 to 95,000 clones, roughly 86% seen once. The material was CD4+ or CD8+ T cells sorted from blood, obtained in a trial of the OX40 agonist ivuxolimab. These receptors were obtained from an adult with an advanced solid tumor such as melanoma, head and neck, liver or kidney cancer.

The CDR3 loop reads CASSLDQETEAFF. Here the CDR3 DNA reads TGTGCCAGCAGCTTGGACCAGGAAACTGAAGCTTTCTTT. V gene TRBV5-4 combines with J gene TRBJ1-1; D is unresolved. V lost 0 bases, J lost 5 bases, and 8 bases lay in between. CDR1 is SGHNT, CDR2 YYREEE, per germline (reference sequence). The length of the CDR3 is 13 residues.

The chain has TRBV10-3 and TRBJ2-3; 12 nucleotides line up with TRBD2. The ends lost 2 bases at V and 4 bases at J; junction bases unmatched: 4. Per the germline V gene, CDR1 is ENHRY and CDR2 is SYGVKD. There are 16 residues in the CDR3. Here the CDR3 DNA reads TGTGCCATCAGTGAGCTGACTAGCGGGAGACCAGATACGCAGTATTTT. Amino acids: CAISELTSGRPDTQYF.

In DNA form, the CDR3 reads TGTGCCAGCAGCCCAACGACAGGGGACTACGAGCAGTACGTC. Translation: CASSPTTGDYEQYV. The chain uses TRBV11-3 and TRBJ2-7; 8 positions agree with TRBD1. V trimming: 5 bases; J trimming: 3 bases; junction bases outside the gene matches: 6. CDR1 and CDR2 from the germline V gene are SGHNT and YENEEA. The CDR3 spans 14 residues.

For the CDR3, the DNA is TGTGCCAGCAGCATACAGGGTTTTGGTGAGCAGTTCTTC. It codes for CASSIQGFGEQFF. V and J are TRBV27 and TRBJ2-1, with D tentatively TRBD1 (6 bases). From germline, CDR1 is MNHEY and CDR2 SMNVEV (reference sequence). V was clipped by 6 bases and J by 9 bases, with 15 bases between them. This CDR3 is 13 amino acids long.

The chain uses TRBV2 and TRBJ1-2; D is undetermined. Germline CDR1 reads SNHLY; CDR2 reads FYNNEI. This CDR3 region has 13 residues. Trimming stripped 6 bases from V and 3 bases from J, with 11 bases between. This CDR3 is CASRIARDYGYTF. The DNA for the CDR3 is TGTGCCAGCAGGATTGCGAGGGACTATGGCTACACCTTC. The full variable domain, with the rest looked up from reference TRBV2 and TRBJ1-2, is EPEVTQTPSHQVTQMGQEVILRCVPISNHLYFYWYRQILGQKVEFLVSFYNNEISEKSEIFDDQFSVERPDGSNFTLKIRSTKLEDSAMYFCASRIARDYGYTFGSGTRLTVV.

This clone was observed a single time. The J gene is TRBJ1-5, the V gene TRBV30; D gene unclear. From germline, CDR1 is GTSNPN and CDR2 SVGIG (reference sequence). V lost 2 bases and J 2 bases, leaving 10 bases between the germline ends. The CDR3 is made up of 14 amino acids. The CDR3 loop reads CAWSPVDGNQPQHF. The CDR3 DNA sequence: TGTGCCTGGAGTCCCGTTGATGGCAATCAGCCCCAGCATTTT.

A note on this clone: Other DNA sequences in this sample translate to the same CDR3. This chain connects TRBV5-1 to TRBJ2-3; 14 bases align to TRBD2. The CDR3 spans 22 residues. V shed 0 bases, J shed 3 bases, and the junction held 18 bases outside the gene matches. Germline V gene sequence: CDR1 SGHRS, CDR2 YFSETQ. The CDR3 sequence: CASSLAFGLAGGGRSPTDTQYF. CDR3 DNA: TGCGCCAGCAGCTTGGCTTTCGGACTAGCGGGAGGAGGAAGGAGTCCTACAGATACGCAGTATTTT. Filled out from reference TRBV5-1 and TRBJ2-3, the complete variable domain reads KAGVTQTPRYLIKTRGQQVTLSCSPISGHRSVSWYQQTPGQGLQFLFEYFSETQRNKGNFPGRFSGRQFSNSRSEMNVSTLELGDSALYLCASSLAFGLAGGGRSPTDTQYFGPGTRLTVL.

This sequence joins TRBV5-1 and TRBJ2-5, with TRBD2 identical over 12 bases. This CDR3 has 18 amino acids. V dropped 5 bases and J dropped 1; count of bases not matched to a gene: 12. The germline V gene encodes CDR1 SGHRS and CDR2 YFSETQ. CDR3 coding DNA: TGCGCCAGCAGTCAAGAGGGGCTAGCGGGAGGGTTCCAAGAGACCCAGTACTTC. The encoded protein is CASSQEGLAGGFQETQYF.

The chain recombines TRBV28 with TRBJ2-3; D is ambiguous. This CDR3 has 13 amino acids. Trimming left V 11 bases short and J 5 bases short, with 17 bases between. Germline assignment: CDR1 MDHEN and CDR2 SYDVKM. CDR3 region: CAFSPDRGDTQYF. The CDR3 coding sequence is TGTGCCTTCAGCCCCGACCGCGGAGATACGCAGTATTTT.

Regarding this clone: The junction departs from germline at one end; a sequencing error may be responsible. The chain is built from TRBV19 and TRBJ2-1, with 10 positions matching TRBD2. The germline V gene has CDR1 LNHDA and CDR2 SQIVND (reference sequence). The CDR3 has 15 residues. The CDR3: CASSIDQTAGGSGVF. The CDR3 nucleotides read TGTGCCAGTAGTATAGATCAAACAGCGGGAGGGTCTGGGGTCTTC.

The chain recombines TRBV7-2 with TRBJ1-4; TRBD1 might be the D (6 bases). Between the trimmed V and J ends, which lost 5 bases and 8 bases, there was a span of 24 bases. Germline values: CDR1 SGHTA, CDR2 FQGNSA. CDR3 length equals 17 residues. Written as DNA, the CDR3 is TGTGCCAGCAGCCCCGCACAGGGATCGGCCGAGACGGAAAAACTGTTTTTT. Encoded protein: CASSPAQGSAETEKLFF.

This clone was recorded once. The chain recombines TRBV6-5 with TRBJ1-1; D ambiguous. The germline V and J ends were trimmed by 0 bases and 0 bases, with 8 bases remaining between them. CDR1 is MNHEY and CDR2 is SVGAGI in the germline V gene. The CDR3 length is 15 residues. The CDR3 sequence is CASSYSPQMNTEAFF. CDR3 bases: TGTGCCAGCAGTTACTCGCCACAAATGAACACTGAAGCTTTCTTT.

The rearrangement uses TRBV29-1 and TRBJ1-1; no clear D gene. The CDR3 is made up of 15 amino acids. Germline loops: CDR1 SQVTM, CDR2 ANQGSEA. With 2 bases removed from V and 4 bases from J, the gap between germline ends came to 17 bases. The chain's CDR3 is CSVEYRKQVGTEAFF. The CDR3 DNA reads as TGCAGCGTTGAATATAGAAAACAAGTGGGCACTGAAGCTTTCTTT.

This clone was counted between two and nine times. The chain employs TRBV25-1 and TRBJ2-1; 9 bases are shared with TRBD2. The CDR3 runs 15 residues. Trimming removed 3 bases from V and 6 bases from J; junction bases left unmatched: 6. CDR1 and CDR2 from the germline V gene are MGHDK and SYGVNS. The CDR3 sequence: CASSDGGRALNEQFF. The CDR3 coding sequence is TGTGCCAGCAGTGACGGCGGGAGGGCCCTCAATGAGCAGTTCTTC.

V gene TRBV5-4 combines with J gene TRBJ1-2; D may be TRBD1 (5 bases). CDR3 length: 14 amino acids. CDR1 SGHNT and CDR2 YYREEE come from the germline V gene (reference sequence). V lost 5 bases, J lost 4 bases, and 15 bases lay in between. Here the CDR3 DNA reads TGTGCCAGCAGTTCCCCTCGGGGGAGCTATGGCTACACCTTC. This translates into CASSSPRGSYGYTF.

The chain links TRBV7-2 to TRBJ2-1, with a weak D call TRBD2 (5 bases). Per the germline V gene, CDR1 is SGHTA and CDR2 is FQGNSA. Trimming pared 5 bases from V and 2 bases from J, leaving 16 bases between. The CDR3 runs to 16 residues. CDR3 in amino acids: CASSITADATYNEQFF. The CDR3 bases are TGTGCCAGCAGCATTACAGCGGATGCTACCTACAATGAGCAGTTCTTC.

This sequence joins TRBV10-1 and TRBJ2-3; no firm D call. The CDR3 is 12 residues long. CDR1 and CDR2 from the germline V gene are WNHNN and SYGVQD (reference sequence). Trimming shortened V by 4 bases and J by 2 bases, and 4 bases separated the two germline ends. CDR3 sequence (DNA): TGCGCCAGCAGTGGGACCACAGATACGCAGTATTTT. As protein: CASSGTTDTQYF.

This clone was detected a few times. The chain joins TRBV7-8 to TRBJ2-6; D not resolved. This CDR3 is built from 15 residues. Germline V lookup: CDR1 SGHVS, CDR2 FQNEAQ. Between the trimmed V and J ends, which lost 4 bases and 0 bases, there was a span of 7 bases. This chain's CDR3 is CASSWVPSGANVLTF. DNA for the CDR3: TGTGCCAGCAGCTGGGTCCCCTCTGGGGCCAACGTCCTGACTTTC.

The CDR3 region has the DNA TGTGCCAGCAGTGAGAGGGCAGGGGCTAACGAGCAGTACTTC. It specifies CASSERAGANEQYF. The rearrangement joins TRBV2 to TRBJ2-7, with a possible D match to TRBD1 (6 bases). Germline lookup yields CDR1 SNHLY and CDR2 FYNNEI. V was shortened by 3 bases and J by 5 bases, with 14 bases between the two germline ends. The CDR3 is 14 amino acids. Filled out from reference TRBV2 and TRBJ2-7, the complete variable domain reads EPEVTQTPSHQVTQMGQEVILRCVPISNHLYFYWYRQILGQKVEFLVSFYNNEISEKSEIFDDQFSVERPDGSNFTLKIRSTKLEDSAMYFCASSERAGANEQYFGPGTRLTVT.

This clone was observed a handful of times. The J gene is TRBJ2-1, the V gene TRBV10-1; 14 bases fit TRBD2. CDR1 WNHNN and CDR2 SYGVQD come from the germline V gene (reference sequence). With 4 bases clipped from V and 6 bases from J, the junction kept 2 bases outside the gene matches. The CDR3 totals 15 residues. The CDR3 loop reads CASSAGTSGSNEQFF. DNA of the CDR3: TGCGCCAGCAGTGCCGGGACTAGCGGGAGCAATGAGCAGTTCTTC.

DNA of the CDR3: TGTGCCAGTAGTATTCTACAACAGGGGCACAATGAGCAGTTCTTC. Its translation: CASSILQQGHNEQFF. The V gene is TRBV19, the J gene TRBJ2-1; 7 positions agree with TRBD1. J gave up 5 bases and V 3 bases, and 7 bases lay outside the gene matches. The CDR3 is made up of 15 amino acids. CDR1 LNHDA and CDR2 SQIVND come from the germline V gene (reference sequence). Drawing the rest from reference TRBV19 and TRBJ2-1, the complete variable domain is DGGITQSPKYLFRKEGQNVTLSCEQNLNHDAMYWYRQDPGQGLRLIYYSQIVNDFQKGDIAEGYSVSREKKESFPLTVTSAQKNPTAFYLCASSILQQGHNEQFFGPGTRLTVL.